Below, 22 T cell receptor beta chains from the same sample are listed, as sequenced in a study of cytomegalovirus exposure and HLA in healthy donors. The study ran its PCR with 60 Vbeta and 13 Jbeta primers. Clones were read by immunoSEQ multiplex PCR, and TCRdb kept only the in-frame ones, dropping some. The sample lists 90,000 to 120,000 clones; 76% were seen once. Sequences were obtained from PBMCs. The source of these receptors is a woman between 50 and 59 years old in good health and CMV-seropositive.

The V and J genes are TRBV10-3 and TRBJ2-2; no reliable D call. Germline V gene sequence: CDR1 ENHRY, CDR2 SYGVKD. V was shortened by 10 bases and J by 5 bases, with 14 bases between the two germline ends. This CDR3 has 13 residues. Written as DNA, the CDR3 is TGTGCCACCGGTCCTTCCGAGACCGGGGAGCTGTTTTTT. Amino acids: CATGPSETGELFF.

The gene calls are TRBV7-8 and TRBJ2-7; 11 bases fit TRBD1. V trimming: 4 bases; J trimming: 7 bases; junction bases outside the gene matches: 3. The CDR3 has 13 residues. Germline V CDR1 and CDR2: SGHVS, FQNEAQ. Here the CDR3 reads CASSSGQGVEQYF. The CDR3 DNA is TGTGCCAGCAGCTCGGGACAGGGGGTTGAGCAGTACTTC.

In this sample, this clone turned up a few times. DNA of the CDR3: TGTGCCAGCAGTGAAGCAACAGGGATCTATGGCTACACCTTC. Amino acid sequence: CASSEATGIYGYTF. This chain joins TRBV6-1 and TRBJ1-2; D possibly corresponds to TRBD1 (6 bases). The V end lost 0 bases, the J end lost 4 bases, and 9 bases lay between the germline ends. Germline V gene data show CDR1 as MNHNS and CDR2 as SASEGT. The CDR3 contains 14 residues.

This chain links TRBV5-6 with TRBJ1-1; D unresolved. The CDR3 runs to 13 residues. The V and J ends lost 6 bases and 0 bases respectively, with 9 bases between them. The germline V gene has CDR1 SGHDT and CDR2 YYEEEE. CDR3 nucleotide sequence: TGTGCCAGCATAGGAGCCCTGAACACTGAAGCTTTCTTT. Translation gives CASIGALNTEAFF.

This sequence joins TRBV2 and TRBJ1-4, with D tentatively TRBD1 (5 bases). Trimming cost V 3 bases and J 11 bases, with 16 bases left between them. This CDR3 has 14 amino acids. Germline CDR1 is SNHLY and CDR2 is FYNNEI. CDR3 protein: CASSDIRGGGKLFF. As DNA, the CDR3 is TGTGCCAGCAGTGACATCCGGGGGGGAGGGAAACTGTTTTTT.

The chain links TRBV5-1 to TRBJ1-1; TRBD1 aligns across 11 bases. Germline V CDR1 and CDR2: SGHRS, YFSETQ. Trimming took 0 bases from V and 6 from J; bases not matched to a gene: 10. This CDR3 contains 17 residues. CDR3 coding DNA: TGCGCCAGCAGCTTGGTGGACAGGGGGCCTTTCGGCTCTGAAGCTTTCTTT. Translated, it gives CASSLVDRGPFGSEAFF.

J is TRBJ2-4 and V is TRBV9; 12 bases fit TRBD2. CDR1 and CDR2 from the germline V gene are SGDLS and YYNGEE. V lost 3 bases to trimming and J lost 8 bases; unmatched junction nucleotides: 6. CDR3 length: 15 residues. Written as DNA, the CDR3 is TGTGCCAGCAGCGGTTCGACTAGCGGGGGCTACATTCAGTACTTC. It specifies CASSGSTSGGYIQYF.

V gene TRBV7-6 combines with J gene TRBJ2-5; 8 positions agree with TRBD1. J lost 5 bases, V lost 4 bases, and 6 bases had no gene match. There are 14 residues in the CDR3. From germline, CDR1 is SGHVS and CDR2 FNYEAQ. Here the CDR3 reads CASSSRTGRETQYF. CDR3 bases: TGTGCCAGCAGCTCCCGGACAGGGCGGGAGACCCAGTACTTC.

The chain links TRBV11-2 to TRBJ1-3; D might be TRBD1 (5 bases). The germline CDR1 and CDR2 sequences are SGHAT and FQNNGV. The CDR3 length is 16 residues. Trimming left V 2 bases short and J 0 bases short, with 11 bases between. The CDR3: CASSLIRGSSGNTIYF. The CDR3 nucleotides read TGTGCCAGCAGCTTAATAAGGGGAAGCTCTGGAAACACCATATATTTT. Looking up the rest from reference TRBV11-2 and TRBJ1-3 gives the full variable domain: EAGVAQSPRYKIIEKRQSVAFWCNPISGHATLYWYQQILGQGPKLLIQFQNNGVVDDSQLPKDRFSAERLKGVDSTLKIQPAKLEDSAVYLCASSLIRGSSGNTIYFGEGSWLTVV.

The chain is built from TRBV27 and TRBJ1-4; D uncertain. Germline CDR1 reads MNHEY; CDR2 reads SMNVEV (reference sequence). CDR3 length: 15 amino acids. Trimming pared 2 bases from V and 2 bases from J, leaving 9 bases between. The CDR3 region has the DNA TGTGCCAGCAGTTTAGGAGCCACGACTAATGAAAAACTGTTTTTT. This translates into CASSLGATTNEKLFF.

This clone was counted once. The genes are TRBV29-1 and TRBJ1-1; the D gene is possibly TRBD1 (6 bases). With 8 bases removed from V and 0 bases from J, the gap between germline ends came to 13 bases. The CDR3 is 13 amino acids. The germline CDR1 and CDR2 sequences are SQVTM and ANQGSEA. CDR3 protein: CSITGQMNTEAFF. The CDR3 DNA sequence: TGCAGCATTACCGGACAGATGAACACTGAAGCTTTCTTT. Together with reference TRBV29-1 and TRBJ1-1, the CDR3 gives the full variable domain: SAVISQKPSRDICQRGTSLTIQCQVDSQVTMMFWYRQQPGQSLTLIATANQGSEATYESGFVIDKFPISRPNLTFSTLTVSNMSPEDSSIYLCSITGQMNTEAFFGQGTRLTVV.

This chain connects TRBV25-1 to TRBJ2-7; 9 positions agree with TRBD1. Germline assignment: CDR1 MGHDK and CDR2 SYGVNS. The CDR3 sequence is 13 residues long. The J segment lost 3 bases and the V segment lost 6 bases, leaving 3 bases of the junction unmatched. The CDR3 region has the DNA TGTGCCAGCAGCGTGGACAGGGGCTACGAGCAGTACTTC. It codes for CASSVDRGYEQYF.

This clone turned up a few times. The V call is TRBV4-1, the J call TRBJ1-1, with D unresolved. The length of the CDR3 is 15 residues. Trimming removed 1 base at V and 3 bases at J, with 12 bases between. CDR1 is MGHRA, CDR2 YSYEKL, per germline. This CDR3 reads CASSQGFEEYTEAFF. The CDR3, as DNA: TGCGCCAGCAGCCAAGGCTTCGAGGAGTACACTGAAGCTTTCTTT.

The J gene is TRBJ2-1, the V gene TRBV30; TRBD2 matches 8 bases. The junction had 3 bases not matched to a gene; V was cut back by 7 bases and J by 10 bases. Germline V gives CDR1 GTSNPN, CDR2 SVGIG (reference sequence). CDR3 size: 10 residues. The CDR3 DNA reads as TGTGCCTCCCGGGGGGGGGAGCAGTTCTTC. Protein: CASRGGEQFF.

V usage is TRBV5-1 and J usage is TRBJ2-7; 7 bases agree with TRBD2. Germline V gene lookup returns CDR1 SGHRS and CDR2 YFSETQ. The CDR3 has 11 amino acids. V lost 6 bases, J lost 5 bases, and 2 bases stayed unmatched. CDR3 sequence: CASTRGDEQYF. CDR3 nucleotide sequence: TGCGCCAGCACCCGGGGGGACGAGCAGTACTTC.

The chain recombines TRBV4-2 with TRBJ2-5; D remains ambiguous. This CDR3 has 15 residues. The V gene's germline CDR1 is LGHNA and CDR2 YNFKEQ. V dropped 1 base and J dropped 1 base, with 10 bases sitting between them. In DNA form, the CDR3 reads TGTGCCAGCAGCCAAGTCCGACCTAGCCAAGAGACCCAGTACTTC. This gives the protein CASSQVRPSQETQYF.

Worth noting for this clone: A junction boundary mismatches the germline segment, possibly from a read error. Other nucleotide sequences in the sample specify the same CDR3. This chain uses TRBV9 with TRBJ1-6; D may be TRBD1 (6 bases). CDR1 is SGDLS and CDR2 is YYNGEE in the germline V gene. The CDR3 is 13 residues long. Here the CDR3 reads CASSSRQDSPLHF. Written as DNA, the CDR3 is TGTGCCAGCAGTTCCCGACAGGATTCGCCCCTCCACTTT. The variable domain in full, completed from reference TRBV9 and TRBJ1-6, reads DSGVTQTPKHLITATGQRVTLRCSPRSGDLSVYWYQQSLDQGLQFLIQYYNGEERAKGNILERFSAQQFPDLHSELNLSSLELGDSALYFCASSSRQDSPLHFGNGTRLTVT.

This clone was seen a few times. The V and J genes are TRBV30 and TRBJ2-5, with D possibly matching TRBD2 (6 bases). The CDR3 covers 13 residues. CDR1 is GTSNPN and CDR2 is SVGIG in the germline V gene (reference sequence). V was cut by 8 bases and J by 2 bases, with 15 bases left in between. The CDR3 nucleotides read TGTGCCGGGGGGTGGGGCAGGCAAGAGACCCAGTACTTC. Amino acids: CAGGWGRQETQYF.

The V gene is TRBV7-9, the J gene TRBJ2-1; D is unresolved. Trimming cost V 4 bases and J 13 bases, with 17 bases left between them. This CDR3 spans 13 amino acids. Germline CDR1 and CDR2: SEHNR and FQNEAQ (reference sequence). The CDR3 DNA reads as TGTGCCAGCAGCTCTTACCAGAACCCCCCCCAGTTCTTC. As protein: CASSSYQNPPQFF.

The chain links TRBV4-1 to TRBJ1-2; no clear D. V dropped 0 bases and J dropped 2 bases, with 7 bases sitting between them. The CDR3 runs 14 residues. Germline V gene data show CDR1 as MGHRA and CDR2 as YSYEKL. This CDR3 reads CASSQDSWNYGYTF. Written as DNA, the CDR3 is TGCGCCAGCAGCCAAGATAGTTGGAACTATGGCTACACCTTC.

The chain couples TRBV10-3 to TRBJ1-2, with 8 bases identical to TRBD1. The CDR3 contains 18 residues. The V and J ends lost 6 bases and 2 bases, in that order; junction bases with no gene match: 17. CDR1 ENHRY and CDR2 SYGVKD come from the germline V gene. In DNA form, the CDR3 reads TGTGCCATCAGCGTCTTAACTATTACAGGGGGTCTAAACTATGGCTACACCTTC. The encoded protein is CAISVLTITGGLNYGYTF.

This rearrangement joins TRBV6-5 to TRBJ2-7, with 8 bases that match TRBD1. V dropped 2 bases and J dropped 6; count of bases not matched to a gene: 9. The CDR3 totals 15 residues. Germline CDR1 and CDR2: MNHEY and SVGAGI. CDR3 sequence reads: CASSYEGQGRTEQYF. The CDR3 region has the DNA TGTGCCAGCAGTTACGAAGGACAGGGTAGAACCGAGCAGTACTTC.